The 22 T cell receptor beta chains below come from one sample, sequenced in a study of cytomegalovirus exposure and HLA in healthy donors. PCR was performed using 60 Vbeta and 13 Jbeta primers. Sequencing was performed with immunoSEQ multiplex PCR; in TCRdb, only in-frame clones are kept and a portion is missing. The data contain about 210,000 clones, 70% to 80% of them singletons. Sequencing was performed on PBMCs. The receptors here all came from a woman aged 30 to 39 in good health and CMV-seropositive.

The rearrangement joins TRBV5-4 to TRBJ1-6; weak D call: TRBD1 (5 bases). Germline assignment: CDR1 SGHNT and CDR2 YYREEE (reference sequence). The CDR3 spans 16 residues. Trimming stripped 5 bases from V and 4 bases from J, with 16 bases between. The CDR3 loop is CASSLGGVEYNSPLHF. The CDR3 DNA is TGTGCCAGCAGTTTAGGAGGGGTAGAATATAATTCACCCCTCCACTTT.

This clone occurred once. The chain links TRBV19 to TRBJ1-1; 7 bases are shared with TRBD1. The CDR3 covers 16 residues. The trim removed 5 bases at V and 0 bases at J, leaving 9 bases unmatched. CDR1 is LNHDA and CDR2 is SQIVND in the germline V gene (reference sequence). This CDR3 reads CASSSLAGQMNTEAFF. The CDR3 nucleotides are TGTGCCAGTAGTTCCCTGGCGGGACAGATGAACACTGAAGCTTTCTTT.

The gene calls are TRBV28 and TRBJ1-1; 8 positions match TRBD1. The CDR3 extends over 16 amino acids. The V segment lost 1 base and the J segment 7 bases; nucleotides outside the gene matches: 11. The germline V gene has CDR1 MDHEN and CDR2 SYDVKM. Here the CDR3 DNA reads TGTGCCAGCAGTTTATTCCGGACAGGGACAAGGGGTGAAGCTTTCTTT. Translating it yields CASSLFRTGTRGEAFF.

This clone was recorded once. This chain uses TRBV9 with TRBJ2-7; the match to TRBD2 covers 8 bases. The CDR3 has 19 residues. CDR1 SGDLS and CDR2 YYNGEE come from the germline V gene. The V segment lost 3 bases and the J segment 6 bases; nucleotides outside the gene matches: 23. In DNA form, the CDR3 reads TGTGCCAGCAGCGACAGTACGGGGGGGCGTGATGGGAGGGCTGGCGAGCAGTACTTC. It codes for CASSDSTGGRDGRAGEQYF.

The V gene is TRBV7-6, the J gene TRBJ2-5; 7 bases fit TRBD1. The germline V gene encodes CDR1 SGHVS and CDR2 FNYEAQ. This CDR3 is 14 amino acids long. V lost 1 base and J lost 5; bases outside the gene matches: 4. CDR3 coding DNA: TGTGCCAGCAGCTTAGAGGGGGCTTTTGAGACCCAGTACTTC. Translated: CASSLEGAFETQYF.

The rearrangement uses TRBV5-1 and TRBJ1-2; D is possibly TRBD1 (6 bases). Trimming took off 5 bases at V and 3 bases at J, with 14 bases between the two ends. The CDR3 covers 14 residues. Per the germline V gene, CDR1 is SGHRS and CDR2 is YFSETQ. The CDR3 loop is CASSPDPGDYGYTF. The DNA for the CDR3 is TGCGCCAGCAGTCCTGATCCAGGGGACTATGGCTACACCTTC. Using reference TRBV5-1 and TRBJ1-2 for the parts outside the CDR3, the full variable domain is KAGVTQTPRYLIKTRGQQVTLSCSPISGHRSVSWYQQTPGQGLQFLFEYFSETQRNKGNFPGRFSGRQFSNSRSEMNVSTLELGDSALYLCASSPDPGDYGYTFGSGTRLTVV.

This chain connects TRBV5-1 to TRBJ1-1; D unclear. Trimming stripped 3 bases from V and 3 bases from J, with 6 bases between. Germline CDR1 and CDR2: SGHRS and YFSETQ. CDR3 size: 12 residues. The CDR3 is CASSSGYTEAFF. DNA for the CDR3: TGCGCCAGCAGCTCCGGGTACACTGAAGCTTTCTTT. Full variable domain (outside the CDR3, taken from reference TRBV5-1 and TRBJ1-1): KAGVTQTPRYLIKTRGQQVTLSCSPISGHRSVSWYQQTPGQGLQFLFEYFSETQRNKGNFPGRFSGRQFSNSRSEMNVSTLELGDSALYLCASSSGYTEAFFGQGTRLTVV.

The chain recombines TRBV19 with TRBJ1-3; 9 bases agree with TRBD1. The CDR3 spans 14 residues. With V trimmed by 3 bases and J by 4 bases, 1 base remained unmatched. In germline, CDR1 is LNHDA, CDR2 SQIVND (reference sequence). CDR3 loop: CASSIGQGGNTIYF. The CDR3 coding sequence is TGTGCCAGTAGTATCGGACAGGGGGGAAACACCATATATTTT.

The chain employs TRBV4-2 and TRBJ2-1; TRBD2 agrees at 7 bases. The CDR3 is made up of 13 amino acids. In germline, CDR1 is LGHNA, CDR2 YNFKEQ. CDR3: CARRAGRGSEQFF. Written as DNA, the CDR3 is TGTGCGCGGAGAGCGGGACGAGGAAGTGAGCAGTTCTTC.

The rearrangement links TRBV29-1 to TRBJ1-4; the D gene is possibly TRBD1 (6 bases). Germline V gene data show CDR1 as SQVTM and CDR2 as ANQGSEA. Trimming left V 0 bases short and J 4 bases short, with 9 bases between. The CDR3 extends over 14 amino acids. Here the CDR3 DNA reads TGCAGCGTTGAAGACGAGGACAGTAATGAAAAACTGTTTTTT. Its translation: CSVEDEDSNEKLFF.

This chain joins TRBV28 and TRBJ1-2; D might be TRBD1 (6 bases). Germline-derived CDR1 and CDR2 are MDHEN and SYDVKM. The CDR3 loop spans 14 amino acids. Deletions cut 6 bases from V and 1 base from J, with 12 bases between. CDR3 region: CASRTPGHNYGYTF. As DNA, the CDR3 is TGTGCCAGCAGGACACCGGGACATAACTATGGCTACACCTTC.

By share, this clone ranks as medium-sized (0.01 to 0.1%). In DNA, the CDR3 is TGTGCCAGCACGGGGGGAGGAAGTGAAAAACTGTTTTTT. The encoded protein is CASTGGGSEKLFF. The chain is built from TRBV7-9 and TRBJ1-4, with a tentative D call TRBD1 (5 bases). Trimming stripped 7 bases from V and 7 bases from J, with 13 bases between. Germline values: CDR1 SEHNR, CDR2 FQNEAQ (reference sequence). The CDR3 spans 13 residues.

J is TRBJ1-1 and V is TRBV19; unclear D gene. This CDR3 is 11 amino acids long. The germline V gene encodes CDR1 LNHDA and CDR2 SQIVND (reference sequence). V shed 10 bases and J shed 4 bases, with 10 bases lying between them. CDR3 sequence reads: CATSSSTEAFF. CDR3 DNA: TGTGCCACCTCCTCCAGCACTGAAGCTTTCTTT.

The chain uses TRBV4-1 and TRBJ2-7, with 7 nucleotides matching TRBD2. Per germline, CDR1 MGHRA and CDR2 YSYEKL. The CDR3 extends over 17 amino acids. Trimming at V came to 0 bases and at J to 2 bases, leaving 10 bases not matched to a gene. The CDR3 spells CASSQDWTRGGTYEQYF. The CDR3 region has the DNA TGCGCCAGCAGCCAAGATTGGACCCGGGGAGGGACCTACGAGCAGTACTTC.

This clone showed up just a few times. This chain connects TRBV7-6 to TRBJ2-4, with D possibly matching TRBD2 (6 bases). V was pared by 1 base and J by 4 bases, with 17 bases between. CDR3 length: 17 amino acids. In germline, CDR1 is SGHVS, CDR2 FNYEAQ. CDR3 DNA: TGTGCCAGCAGCTTAGGGGTTGCCGGGACTGCAAAAAACATTCAGTACTTC. This sequence encodes CASSLGVAGTAKNIQYF.

The chain combines TRBV19 with TRBJ1-5; the match to TRBD1 covers 9 bases. The germline gives CDR1 LNHDA, CDR2 SQIVND (reference sequence). This CDR3 has 15 residues. The V gene end was trimmed by 7 bases and the J gene end by 6 bases; junction bases not matched to a gene: 10. The CDR3 sequence is CASKPQGASIQPQHF. CDR3 coding DNA: TGTGCCAGTAAACCACAGGGGGCGTCTATTCAGCCCCAGCATTTT.

This CDR3 is CASSLVGTGRDTQYF. The CDR3 nucleotides read TGTGCCAGCAGCTTGGTAGGGACAGGAAGAGATACGCAGTATTTT. The J gene is TRBJ2-3, the V gene TRBV5-4; TRBD1 aligns across 8 bases. The CDR3 consists of 15 residues. Trimming took 0 bases from V and 5 from J; bases not matched to a gene: 5. The germline CDR1 and CDR2 sequences are SGHNT and YYREEE (reference sequence).

The CDR3 here is CASSQDEGPSPLHF. The CDR3 bases are TGTGCCAGCAGCCAAGATGAGGGCCCTTCACCCCTCCACTTT. The chain couples TRBV7-9 to TRBJ1-6; D remains ambiguous. Germline CDR1 is SEHNR and CDR2 is FQNEAQ (reference sequence). Trimming took 5 bases from V and 9 from J, leaving 14 bases between them. This CDR3 region has 14 residues.

CDR3 DNA: TGTGCCAGCAGTGAAATCGGCAGGGACACTGAAGCTTTCTTT. Protein sequence: CASSEIGRDTEAFF. The gene calls are TRBV25-1 and TRBJ1-1; D possibly corresponds to TRBD1 (5 bases). The ends were cut back, 2 bases at V and 3 bases at J, with 10 bases in the middle. Germline V gene lookup returns CDR1 MGHDK and CDR2 SYGVNS. The CDR3 consists of 14 residues.

V and J are TRBV29-1 and TRBJ2-7; the match to TRBD1 covers 7 bases. Losses at the gene ends were 6 bases for V and 1 base for J; bases not matched to a gene: 6. There are 13 residues in the CDR3. The germline V gene encodes CDR1 SQVTM and CDR2 ANQGSEA. The CDR3 protein is CSVRDRVSYEQYF. The DNA of the CDR3 is TGCAGCGTCCGGGACAGAGTTTCCTACGAGCAGTACTTC.

In its sample, this clone ranks as medium-sized. The chain employs TRBV2 and TRBJ2-1; possibly TRBD1 for D (7 bases). Trimming left V 6 bases short and J 8 bases short, with 11 bases between. The CDR3 is 12 residues long. CDR1 is SNHLY, CDR2 FYNNEI, per germline. DNA for the CDR3: TGTGCCAGCAGCACAGGGGAGGATGAGCAGTTCTTC. This sequence encodes CASSTGEDEQFF.

J is TRBJ2-1 and V is TRBV11-3, with D perhaps matching TRBD1 (6 bases). Germline-derived CDR1 and CDR2 are SGHNT and YENEEA. V lost 1 base and J 2 bases, leaving 9 bases between the germline ends. This CDR3 spans 15 amino acids. The chain's CDR3 is CASSLGDTPYNEQFF. The CDR3, as DNA: TGTGCCAGCAGCTTAGGGGACACCCCCTACAATGAGCAGTTCTTC.